This TCR beta chain was recovered during a study of beta chain features in type 1 diabetes. In total, each donor contributed a single heparinised blood draw that averaged about 100 mL. Each of the CD4+ naive, central memory, regulatory and stem cell-like memory populations was sorted via CD45RO/CCR7/CD25/CD127/CD95/CD27. A few counts support this clone. Its antigen is still unknown. Expressed TCRB transcripts were sequenced because the entire RNA isolate underwent reverse transcription. Sequenced by immunoSEQ multiplex PCR; TCRdb stores in-frame clones only, minus some. The repertoire holds some 250,000 clones, with roughly 14% as singletons. Germline CDR1 is SGHTA and CDR2 is FQGNSA. The length of the CDR3 is 15 residues. V shed 5 bases and J shed 4 bases, with 17 bases lying between them. Study results and caveats: Compared with healthy donors, patients appeared to share more similar naive, central memory and regulatory TCRB repertoires. Type 1 diabetes patients had TCRB CDR3s that were shorter (moderately but significantly so) in all four CD4+ subsets.

Source material: naive CD4+ T cells from blood. V is TRBV7-2 and J is TRBJ1-1; D gene ambiguous. The clonotype was recovered from a man younger than 45 with type 1 diabetes. CDR3 residues: CASSTDEVLSTEAFF. The CDR3 DNA sequence: TGTGCCAGCAGCACCGACGAGGTATTAAGCACTGAAGCTTTCTTT.